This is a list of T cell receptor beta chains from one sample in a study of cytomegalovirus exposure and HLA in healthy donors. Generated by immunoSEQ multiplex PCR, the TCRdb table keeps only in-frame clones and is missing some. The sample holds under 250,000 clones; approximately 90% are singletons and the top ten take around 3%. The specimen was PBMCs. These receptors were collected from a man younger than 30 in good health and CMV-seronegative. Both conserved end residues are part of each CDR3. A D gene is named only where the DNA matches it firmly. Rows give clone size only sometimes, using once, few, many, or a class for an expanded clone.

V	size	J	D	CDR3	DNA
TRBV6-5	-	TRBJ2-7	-	CASSYSEGAYEQYF	TGTGCCAGCAGTTACTCGGAGGGTGCGTACGAGCAGTACTTC
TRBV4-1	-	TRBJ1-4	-	CASSQDPRNNEKLFF	TGCGCCAGCAGCCAAGATCCGCGGAATAATGAAAAACTGTTTTTT
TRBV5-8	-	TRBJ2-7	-	CASSWGGRDEQYF	TGTGCCAGCAGCTGGGGGGGCCGGGACGAGCAGTACTTC
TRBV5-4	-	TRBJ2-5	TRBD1	CASSSGQGQETQYF	TGTGCCAGCAGCTCGGGACAGGGACAAGAGACCCAGTACTTC
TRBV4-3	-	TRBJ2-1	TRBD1	CASSQVQGQNNEQFF	TGCGCCAGCAGCCAAGTACAGGGGCAGAACAATGAGCAGTTCTTC
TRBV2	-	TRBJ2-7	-	CASNDRLGSYEQYF	TGTGCCAGCAATGACCGACTAGGGTCCTACGAGCAGTACTTC
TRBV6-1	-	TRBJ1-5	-	CASSAQGESNQPQHF	TGTGCCAGCAGTGCACAGGGTGAGAGCAATCAGCCCCAGCATTTT
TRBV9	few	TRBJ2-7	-	CASSVGTWEGEQYF	TGTGCCAGCAGCGTAGGGACATGGGAAGGCGAGCAGTACTTC
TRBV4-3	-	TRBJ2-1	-	CASSQEGAGEQFF	TGCGCCAGCAGCCAAGAGGGAGCGGGTGAGCAGTTCTTC
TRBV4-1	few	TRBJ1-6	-	CASSQAVTGTSLNSPLHF	TGCGCCAGCAGCCAAGCAGTAACCGGGACAAGCCTTAATTCACCCCTCCACTTT
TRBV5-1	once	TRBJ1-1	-	CASSSPGGYTEAFF	TGCGCCAGCAGCTCCCCCGGGGGATACACTGAAGCTTTCTTT
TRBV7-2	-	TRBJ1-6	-	CASSLNSVGGYSPLHF	TGTGCCAGCAGCCTAAACAGCGTCGGGGGTTATTCACCCCTCCACTTT
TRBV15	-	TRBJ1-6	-	CATSGSSYNSPLHF	TGTGCCACCAGCGGGAGCTCCTATAATTCACCCCTCCACTTT